The next 9 T cell receptor beta chains were all read from a single sample in a study of shared clonotypes between healthy human individuals. Clones were sequenced by immunoSEQ multiplex PCR, and TCRdb holds only the in-frame ones, with some missing. The repertoire holds some 2.1 million clones, approximately 95% seen once, with under 0.15% in the top ten. The sequencing input was naive CD4+ T cells sorted from blood. Subset in this sample: CD45RA+ positively selected. All receptors derive from a man aged 18 to 29 in good health.

The genes are TRBV9 and TRBJ2-4; possibly TRBD1 or TRBD2 for D (5 bases each). Germline values: CDR1 SGDLS, CDR2 YYNGEE. V lost 0 bases and J 8 bases, leaving 18 bases between the germline ends. The CDR3 is 16 residues long. The DNA for the CDR3 is TGTGCCAGCAGCGTAGAATCTGGGGACGTTGGGGACATTCAGTACTTC. Protein sequence: CASSVESGDVGDIQYF.

This clone appeared once. The rearrangement links TRBV4-1 to TRBJ1-2, with D unclear. The CDR3 sequence is 15 residues long. Germline assignment: CDR1 MGHRA and CDR2 YSYEKL. Trimming cost V 3 bases and J 0 bases, with 11 bases left between them. As DNA, the CDR3 is TGCGCCAGCAGCCATCCCCCAGGAGCTAACTATGGCTACACCTTC. It specifies CASSHPPGANYGYTF.

The chain links TRBV7-3 to TRBJ2-3; D remains ambiguous. CDR3 length equals 13 residues. Germline-derived CDR1 and CDR2 are SGHTA and FQGTGA. The V and J ends lost 0 bases and 4 bases respectively, with 5 bases between them. CDR3 DNA sequence: TGTGCCAGCAGCTTAACAGGTCCAGATACGCAGTATTTT. Residues: CASSLTGPDTQYF.

This clone has a single count. The chain carries TRBV27 and TRBJ1-1; D gene unclear. The CDR3 totals 13 residues. V lost 5 bases to trimming and J lost 1 base, with 8 bases between them. Germline CDR1 reads MNHEY; CDR2 reads SMNVEV (reference sequence). CDR3 sequence reads: CASSPPANTEAFF. In DNA, the CDR3 is TGTGCCAGCAGTCCCCCAGCGAACACTGAAGCTTTCTTT.

J is TRBJ1-6 and V is TRBV4-3; D call uncertain. The germline CDR1 and CDR2 sequences are LGHNA and YSLEER. The V and J ends lost 1 base and 7 bases respectively, with 5 bases between them. The CDR3 is 13 residues long. CDR3 amino acids: CASSQGLNSPLHF. In DNA, the CDR3 is TGCGCCAGCAGCCAAGGGTTAAATTCACCCCTCCACTTT.

The rearrangement joins TRBV14 to TRBJ2-7; 7 positions agree with TRBD2. The trim removed 2 bases at V and 3 bases at J, leaving 22 bases unmatched. Germline V gene data show CDR1 as SGHDN and CDR2 as FVKESK. The CDR3 sequence is 20 residues long. The CDR3 DNA reads TGTGCCAGCAGCCAAAGTTTTGGAAAAAGAGTAGCGGGCGCCCACTACGAGCAGTACTTC. Residues: CASSQSFGKRVAGAHYEQYF.

The chain carries TRBV6-6 and TRBJ1-4; 9 bases match TRBD1. The V gene's germline CDR1 is MNHNY and CDR2 SVGAGI (reference sequence). V was clipped by 9 bases and J by 7 bases; unmatched bases: 6. CDR3 length: 13 amino acids. CDR3 amino acids: CASLRTGVEKLFF. DNA for the CDR3: TGTGCCAGTTTGAGGACAGGGGTTGAAAAACTGTTTTTT.

The rearrangement links TRBV2 to TRBJ1-1; 7 bases are shared with TRBD1. After removal of 7 bases from V and 7 bases from J, the junction contained 6 bases not matched to a gene. The CDR3 extends over 12 amino acids. Germline V lookup: CDR1 SNHLY, CDR2 FYNNEI. The DNA for the CDR3 is TGTGCCAGCAACAGGGGAACAGGTGAAGCTTTCTTT. Translated: CASNRGTGEAFF.

This clone has just a few counts. This sequence joins TRBV10-3 and TRBJ2-1; D remains ambiguous. Germline V gene data show CDR1 as ENHRY and CDR2 as SYGVKD. V lost 3 bases and J 0 bases, leaving 9 bases between the germline ends. The CDR3 loop spans 15 amino acids. Written as DNA, the CDR3 is TGTGCCATCAGTGATGGAGCAAGCTCCTACAATGAGCAGTTCTTC. This sequence encodes CAISDGASSYNEQFF.